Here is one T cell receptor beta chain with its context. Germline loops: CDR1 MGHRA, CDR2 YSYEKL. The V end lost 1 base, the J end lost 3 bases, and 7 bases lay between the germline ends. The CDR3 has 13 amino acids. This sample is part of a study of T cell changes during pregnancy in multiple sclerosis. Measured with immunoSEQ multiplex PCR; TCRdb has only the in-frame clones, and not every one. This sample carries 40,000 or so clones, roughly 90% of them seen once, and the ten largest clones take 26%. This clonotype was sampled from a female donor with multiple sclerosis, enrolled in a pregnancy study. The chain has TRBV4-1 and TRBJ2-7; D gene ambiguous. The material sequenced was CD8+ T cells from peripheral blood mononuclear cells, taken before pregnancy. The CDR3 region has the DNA TGCGCCAGCAGCCAAGGTTCGGGCTACGAGCAGTACTTC. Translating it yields CASSQGSGYEQYF.